The 10 T cell receptor beta chains given below trace back to one sample, sequenced in a study of cytomegalovirus exposure and HLA in healthy donors. Assay: immunoSEQ multiplex PCR; the TCRdb copy retains only in-frame clones and omits some. The sample lists some 240,000 clones, around 90% seen once, with 1.5% to 2.5% in the top ten. Specimen: PBMCs. These receptors came from a woman under 30 in good health and CMV-seropositive.

The chain carries TRBV2 and TRBJ2-1, with D perhaps TRBD1 (6 bases). Germline V gene sequence: CDR1 SNHLY, CDR2 FYNNEI. The V end was cut by 8 bases, the J end by 3 bases, with 11 bases between. The CDR3 sequence is 13 residues long. Written as DNA, the CDR3 is TGTGCCAGCTCCCCAGGGGACTACAATGAGCAGTTCTTC. Protein product: CASSPGDYNEQFF.

This rearrangement joins TRBV6-1 to TRBJ1-2; TRBD1 matches 7 bases. J was trimmed by 4 bases and V by 4 bases; bases with no gene match: 12. Germline CDR1 and CDR2: MNHNS and SASEGT. CDR3 length: 16 residues. This CDR3 is CASSGAGDRAPYGYTF. As DNA, the CDR3 is TGTGCCAGCAGTGGGGCAGGTGACAGGGCCCCCTATGGCTACACCTTC.

This clone was observed a single time. The V gene is TRBV19, the J gene TRBJ1-1; 8 nucleotides align to TRBD1. The CDR3 has 14 residues. Losses at the gene ends were 4 bases for V and 6 bases for J; bases not matched to a gene: 7. From germline, CDR1 is LNHDA and CDR2 SQIVND (reference sequence). CDR3 protein: CASSTGQGSSEAFF. CDR3 bases: TGTGCCAGTAGTACCGGACAGGGCTCTTCTGAAGCTTTCTTT.

The chain combines TRBV29-1 with TRBJ2-1; tentatively, D is TRBD2 (6 bases). The CDR3 extends over 17 amino acids. Between the trimmed V and J ends, which lost 1 base and 2 bases, there was a span of 18 bases. Germline loops: CDR1 SQVTM, CDR2 ANQGSEA. Here the CDR3 reads CSVEVLAGTATYNEQFF. The DNA of the CDR3 is TGCAGCGTTGAAGTTCTCGCCGGGACTGCAACCTACAATGAGCAGTTCTTC.

The chain couples TRBV27 to TRBJ2-1; D not certain. The V and J ends lost 3 bases and 4 bases respectively, with 7 bases between them. This CDR3 is built from 13 residues. Per the germline V gene, CDR1 is MNHEY and CDR2 is SMNVEV (reference sequence). The CDR3 bases are TGTGCCAGCAGTTTCAAGGAGTACAATGAGCAGTTCTTC. Its protein is CASSFKEYNEQFF.

This chain connects TRBV6-4 to TRBJ1-2; 9 nucleotides match TRBD1. Losses at the gene ends were 6 bases for V and 5 bases for J; bases not matched to a gene: 10. The CDR3 sequence is 15 residues long. CDR1 and CDR2 (germline): MRHNA, SNTAGT. The CDR3: CASSQTGTGSYGYTF. DNA for the CDR3: TGTGCCAGCAGCCAAACCGGGACAGGGAGTTATGGCTACACCTTC.

The genes are TRBV19 and TRBJ2-3, with D possibly being TRBD2 (5 bases). Per germline, CDR1 LNHDA and CDR2 SQIVND (reference sequence). Trimming shortened V by 5 bases and J by 1 base, and 13 bases separated the two germline ends. The CDR3 totals 15 residues. The DNA for the CDR3 is TGTGCCAGTAGTTTCAGACTATCCCGCACAGATACGCAGTATTTT. Translation gives CASSFRLSRTDTQYF. Full variable domain (missing parts from reference TRBV19 and TRBJ2-3): DGGITQSPKYLFRKEGQNVTLSCEQNLNHDAMYWYRQDPGQGLRLIYYSQIVNDFQKGDIAEGYSVSREKKESFPLTVTSAQKNPTAFYLCASSFRLSRTDTQYFGPGTRLTVL.

V usage is TRBV5-8 and J usage is TRBJ1-5, with TRBD1 matching 11 bases. Germline CDR1 reads SGHTS; CDR2 reads YDEGEE. This CDR3 spans 18 amino acids. V was pared by 4 bases and J by 1 base, with 10 bases of the junction left unmatched. Written as DNA, the CDR3 is TGTGCCAGCAGCCTCGGGACAGGGGGGTTGAGGAGCAATCAGCCCCAGCATTTT. Protein: CASSLGTGGLRSNQPQHF.

Comments on this clone: One end of the junction varies from germline; a read error may be responsible. This chain joins TRBV13 and TRBJ2-3, with 9 bases that match TRBD1. CDR1 and CDR2 from the germline V gene are PRHDT and FYEKMQ (reference sequence). The CDR3 loop spans 15 amino acids. The CDR3 is CASSVGQGNTDTQYF. CDR3 DNA: TGTGCCAGCAGCGTAGGACAGGGGAATACAGATACGCAGTATTTT.

The chain carries TRBV29-1 and TRBJ2-2, with D possibly TRBD1 on 5 matching bases. CDR1 and CDR2 (germline): SQVTM, ANQGSEA. This CDR3 is built from 13 residues. V was cut by 4 bases and J by 4 bases, with 10 bases left in between. The CDR3 protein is CSVVKGATGELFF. The CDR3 nucleotides are TGCAGCGTTGTCAAAGGGGCCACCGGGGAGCTGTTTTTT.